This TCR beta chain was identified in a study of shared T cell receptors in the human thymus. This CDR3 contains 18 residues. Trimming shortened V by 3 bases and J by 0 bases, and 21 bases separated the two germline ends. Per germline, CDR1 MNHEY and CDR2 SMNVEV (reference sequence). Sequencing was performed with immunoSEQ multiplex PCR; in TCRdb, only in-frame clones are kept and a portion is missing. The table lists hundreds of thousands of clones, around 87% of them singletons, with roughly 0.0086% in the top ten. These sequences were also reported in another study, on human thymus T cells.

The sequence was obtained from a boy in the first two years of life with a congenital heart defect. Sequenced input: thymocytes. V is TRBV27 and J is TRBJ2-7; possible D gene TRBD2, 5 bases. CDR3 sequence reads: CASSFYLTPGRSSYEQYF. The CDR3 nucleotides are TGTGCCAGCAGTTTTTATTTGACCCCGGGAAGGAGCTCCTACGAGCAGTACTTC.